Shown below are 21 T cell receptor beta chains from a single sample sequenced in a study of vaccination and CD4 T cells after COVID-19. The Oncomine TCR Beta short-read assay was applied to DNA of cultured CD4+ T cells. TCRdb re-called the PCR reads with MiXCR, one entry per CDR3 protein. The sample consists of some 9,300 distinct CDR3 sequences, under 60% of them appearing once. Treatment indicated: approximately 9-day PBMC culture with coronavirus spike peptide pools or control peptides (ViraFEST assay). These receptors are not linked to any known antigen. Sequenced material: CD4+ T cells from blood, cultured in vitro. These receptors originate from a human donor who had recovered from COVID-19.

This clonotype has only a few counts. The gene calls are TRBV19 and TRBJ1-1; D is possibly TRBD1 (5 bases). This CDR3 spans 14 amino acids. Deletions cut 2 bases from V and 1 base from J, with 8 bases between. Germline V gene sequence: CDR1 LNHDA, CDR2 SQIVND (reference sequence). CDR3 sequence (DNA): TGTGCCAGTAGTATACTTCAGGGGAACACTGAAGCTTTCTTT. Encoded protein: CASSILQGNTEAFF.

Only a few counts were recorded for this clonotype. V gene TRBV24-1 combines with J gene TRBJ2-1; a possible D gene is TRBD1 (6 bases). The CDR3 length is 13 residues. The germline V gene encodes CDR1 KGHDR and CDR2 SFDVKD. V lost 9 bases and J lost 6, with 14 bases in between. For the CDR3, the DNA is TGTGCCACCCAACAGGGTTTTATCAATGAGCAGTTCTTC. Translation gives CATQQGFINEQFF.

The gene calls are TRBV7-2 and TRBJ2-7; TRBD2 agrees at 7 bases. The J segment lost 5 bases and the V segment lost 5 bases, leaving 9 bases of the junction unmatched. The CDR3 runs 14 residues. The germline gives CDR1 SGHTA, CDR2 FQGNSA. In nucleotides, the CDR3 is TGTGCCAGCAGCCCGTCTAGCGGTACCCACGAGCAGTACTTC. Protein sequence: CASSPSSGTHEQYF.

The V call is TRBV10-1, the J call TRBJ2-5; D is perhaps TRBD1 (5 bases). V gave up 4 bases and J gave up 2 bases, with 8 bases separating them. The CDR3 loop spans 13 amino acids. The germline V gene has CDR1 WNHNN and CDR2 SYGVQD (reference sequence). CDR3 amino acids: CASSADRQETQYF. CDR3 bases: TGCGCCAGCAGTGCAGACAGACAAGAGACCCAGTACTTC.

This rearrangement joins TRBV28 to TRBJ2-5; 14 bases line up with TRBD2. This CDR3 is 16 amino acids long. V gave up 5 bases and J gave up 5 bases; unmatched junction bases: 7. Germline assignment: CDR1 MDHEN and CDR2 SYDVKM. The CDR3 coding sequence is TGTGCCAGCAGTCCCGGGACTAGCGGGAGTCGGGAGACCCAGTACTTC. The encoded protein is CASSPGTSGSRETQYF.

This clonotype was seen only a few times. The chain recombines TRBV6-1 with TRBJ1-1, with D perhaps TRBD1 (6 bases). The V end was cut by 3 bases, the J end by 5 bases, with 10 bases between. Germline CDR1 reads MNHNS; CDR2 reads SASEGT. This CDR3 comprises 13 residues. The CDR3 coding sequence is TGTGCCAGCAGTGAGACAGGTCGGACTGAAGCTTTCTTT. Its translation is CASSETGRTEAFF.

V is TRBV18 and J is TRBJ1-2, with a weak D call TRBD1 (6 bases). With 4 bases removed from V and 4 bases from J, the gap between germline ends came to 16 bases. The CDR3 totals 15 residues. CDR1 is KGHSH, CDR2 LQKENI, per germline. The CDR3 region is CASSLSQGYGYGYTF. As DNA, the CDR3 is TGTGCCAGCTCACTTAGCCAGGGGTATGGCTATGGCTACACCTTC.

This clonotype turned up a few times. The rearrangement links TRBV7-2 to TRBJ1-2; possibly TRBD1 for D (6 bases). The ends were cut back, 4 bases at V and 8 bases at J, with 17 bases in the middle. Germline V lookup: CDR1 SGHTA, CDR2 FQGNSA. The CDR3 has 14 residues. CDR3 sequence: CASSSSGGAGGYTF. For the CDR3, the DNA is TGTGCCAGCAGCTCCTCGGGGGGCGCGGGAGGCTACACCTTC.

The genes are TRBV12-3 or TRBV12-4 and TRBJ2-1; 12 nucleotides match TRBD2. The CDR3 covers 15 residues. V lost 10 bases and J lost 8; bases outside the gene matches: 12. DNA for the CDR3: TGTGCCACCGCGTCGGCTAGCGGGGGGGCGTATGAGCAGTTCTTC. Amino acid sequence: CATASASGGAYEQFF.

A few counts support this clonotype. This sequence joins TRBV7-8 and TRBJ1-5, with D hard to call. The germline CDR1 and CDR2 sequences are SGHVS and FQNEAQ. The ends were cut back, 3 bases at V and 0 bases at J, with 9 bases in the middle. This CDR3 is 15 amino acids long. Here the CDR3 DNA reads TGTGCCAGCAGCTTCGGGTCCCGTAGCAATCAGCCCCAGCATTTT. Protein product: CASSFGSRSNQPQHF.

This clonotype occurred a few times. The chain employs TRBV7-6 and TRBJ2-3, with 8 positions matching TRBD2. There are 17 residues in the CDR3. Germline trimming cut 6 bases from V and 2 bases from J; bases unmatched to any gene: 13. Germline V CDR1 and CDR2: SGHVS, FNYEAQ. CDR3 sequence (DNA): TGTGCCAGCAGTCGACCCATACTAGCGGAATACACAGATACGCAGTATTTT. The encoded protein is CASSRPILAEYTDTQYF. Variable domain in full (rest from reference TRBV7-6 and TRBJ2-3): GAGVSQSPRYKVTKRGQDVALRCDPISGHVSLYWYRQALGQGPEFLTYFNYEAQQDKSGLPNDRFSAERPEGSISTLTIQRTEQRDSAMYRCASSRPILAEYTDTQYFGPGTRLTVL.

This chain connects TRBV7-8 to TRBJ2-5; the D is unclear. The germline CDR1 and CDR2 sequences are SGHVS and FQNEAQ. V gave up 0 bases and J gave up 5 bases, with 4 bases separating them. The CDR3 contains 12 residues. The CDR3 spells CASSLARETQYF. DNA of the CDR3: TGTGCCAGCAGCTTAGCGAGGGAGACCCAGTACTTC. Combining the CDR3 with reference TRBV7-8 and TRBJ2-5 gives the whole variable domain GAGVSQSPRYKVAKRGQDVALRCDPISGHVSLFWYQQALGQGPEFLTYFQNEAQLDKSGLPSDRFFAERPEGSVSTLKIQRTQQEDSAVYLCASSLARETQYFGPGTRLLVL.

This rearrangement joins TRBV28 to TRBJ2-3, with 7 bases that match TRBD1. The V gene's germline CDR1 is MDHEN and CDR2 SYDVKM. With 4 bases clipped from V and 1 base from J, the junction kept 8 bases outside the gene matches. The CDR3 runs 16 residues. The CDR3 sequence: CASSSPQGVGTDTQYF. The CDR3 DNA reads TGTGCCAGCAGTTCCCCTCAGGGGGTCGGCACAGATACGCAGTATTTT.

Concerning this clonotype itself: One end of the junction fails to match germline, which may point to a read error. The genes are TRBV14 and TRBJ2-6; 7 nucleotides line up with TRBD1. The CDR3 totals 19 residues. Germline CDR1 is SGHDN and CDR2 is FVKESK. CDR3 sequence: CANSQAPKRGRSGANVLTF. The CDR3 DNA is TGTGCCAACAGCCAAGCGCCAAAGAGGGGGCGCTCTGGGGCCAACGTCCTGACTTTC.

This clonotype was seen more than once but under ten times. The rearrangement joins TRBV20-1 to TRBJ1-6; perhaps TRBD1 as D (6 bases). With 0 bases removed from V and 7 bases from J, the gap between germline ends came to 10 bases. Germline CDR1 reads DFQATT; CDR2 reads SNEGSKA (reference sequence). The CDR3 has 14 amino acids. The CDR3 DNA is TGCAGTGCTAGAGAGGGACATTCGAATTCACCCCTCCACTTT. This encodes CSAREGHSNSPLHF.

V gene TRBV5-5 combines with J gene TRBJ1-6; D might be TRBD1 (5 bases). Between the trimmed V and J ends, which lost 4 bases and 7 bases, there was a span of 18 bases. Germline V CDR1 and CDR2: SGHKS, YYEKEE (reference sequence). CDR3 length: 16 amino acids. The CDR3 sequence is CASSMTLTGANSPLHF. CDR3 bases: TGTGCCAGCAGCATGACTCTTACAGGCGCAAATTCACCCCTCCACTTT. Based on the CDR3 plus reference TRBV5-5 and TRBJ1-6, the full variable domain is DAGVTQSPTHLIKTRGQQVTLRCSPISGHKSVSWYQQVLGQGPQFIFQYYEKEERGRGNFPDRFSARQFPNYSSELNVNALLLGDSALYLCASSMTLTGANSPLHFGNGTRLTVT.

This clonotype was counted a few times. The chain recombines TRBV10-3 with TRBJ2-3; 9 bases fit TRBD2. The germline V gene encodes CDR1 ENHRY and CDR2 SYGVKD. Trimming cost V 0 bases and J 2 bases; bases outside gene matches: 3. The CDR3 totals 16 residues. The CDR3 DNA reads as TGTGCCATCAGTGAGTCTAGCGGGGGCCACACAGATACGCAGTATTTT. Its protein product is CAISESSGGHTDTQYF.

This clonotype was detected a few times. The V and J genes are TRBV19 and TRBJ2-6, with a tentative D call TRBD1 (6 bases). The CDR3 runs to 16 residues. With 6 bases removed from V and 0 bases from J, the gap between germline ends came to 12 bases. CDR1 is LNHDA, CDR2 SQIVND, per germline (reference sequence). The chain's CDR3 is CASSRLGGSGANVLTF. The CDR3 DNA follows: TGTGCCAGTAGCCGTCTAGGGGGCTCTGGGGCCAACGTCCTGACTTTC.

The table lists this clonotype with a few counts. The genes are TRBV19 and TRBJ2-3; 8 bases align to TRBD2. J was trimmed by 6 bases and V by 6 bases; bases with no gene match: 14. The CDR3 has 16 amino acids. CDR1 LNHDA and CDR2 SQIVND come from the germline V gene (reference sequence). Here the CDR3 reads CASSPRGAGADDTQYF. The DNA of the CDR3 is TGTGCCAGTAGCCCCCGAGGAGCGGGAGCAGATGATACGCAGTATTTT.

In its sample, this clonotype was seen once. The V gene is TRBV20-1, the J gene TRBJ2-1; 10 positions agree with TRBD2. V shed 3 bases, J shed 1 base, and the junction held 3 bases outside the gene matches. The CDR3 spans 15 residues. From germline, CDR1 is DFQATT and CDR2 SNEGSKA (reference sequence). CDR3 DNA sequence: TGCAGTGCTAGGGCTAGCGGGGGATCCTACAATGAGCAGTTCTTC. It specifies CSARASGGSYNEQFF.

The V and J genes are TRBV6-1 and TRBJ2-2; 7 bases align to TRBD2. CDR1 is MNHNS, CDR2 SASEGT, per germline. V gave up 6 bases and J gave up 7 bases; unmatched junction bases: 14. The CDR3 is made up of 16 amino acids. The CDR3 protein is CASRSFGGSLGGELFF. Written as DNA, the CDR3 is TGTGCCAGCAGATCCTTTGGCGGGAGCTTAGGCGGGGAGCTGTTTTTT.